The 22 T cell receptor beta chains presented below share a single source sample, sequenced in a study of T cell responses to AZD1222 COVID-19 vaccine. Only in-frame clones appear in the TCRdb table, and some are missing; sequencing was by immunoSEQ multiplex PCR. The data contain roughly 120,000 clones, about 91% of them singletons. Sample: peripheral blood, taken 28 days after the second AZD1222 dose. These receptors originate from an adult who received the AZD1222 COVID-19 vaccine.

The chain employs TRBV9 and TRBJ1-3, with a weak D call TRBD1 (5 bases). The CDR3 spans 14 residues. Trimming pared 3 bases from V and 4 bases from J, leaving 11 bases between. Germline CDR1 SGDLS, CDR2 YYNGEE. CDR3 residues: CASSEWRGGNTIYF. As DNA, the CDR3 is TGTGCCAGCAGCGAATGGAGGGGAGGAAACACCATATATTTT.

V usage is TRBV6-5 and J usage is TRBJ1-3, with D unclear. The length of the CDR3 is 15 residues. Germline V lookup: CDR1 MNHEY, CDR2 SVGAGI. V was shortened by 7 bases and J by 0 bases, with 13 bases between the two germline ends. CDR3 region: CASTMDGSSGNTIYF. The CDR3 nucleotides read TGTGCCAGCACTATGGACGGGAGCTCTGGAAACACCATATATTTT.

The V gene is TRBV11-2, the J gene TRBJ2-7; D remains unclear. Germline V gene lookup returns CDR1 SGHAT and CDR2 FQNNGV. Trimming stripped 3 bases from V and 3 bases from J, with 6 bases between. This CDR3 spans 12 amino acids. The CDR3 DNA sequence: TGTGCCAGCAGCTTTGGGGACTACGAGCAGTACTTC. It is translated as CASSFGDYEQYF.

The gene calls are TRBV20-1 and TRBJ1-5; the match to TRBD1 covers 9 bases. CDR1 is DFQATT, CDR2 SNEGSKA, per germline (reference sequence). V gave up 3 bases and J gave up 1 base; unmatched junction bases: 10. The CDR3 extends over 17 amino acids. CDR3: CSASEGQGLWSNQPQHF. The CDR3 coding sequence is TGCAGTGCTAGTGAGGGACAGGGTTTATGGAGCAATCAGCCCCAGCATTTT.

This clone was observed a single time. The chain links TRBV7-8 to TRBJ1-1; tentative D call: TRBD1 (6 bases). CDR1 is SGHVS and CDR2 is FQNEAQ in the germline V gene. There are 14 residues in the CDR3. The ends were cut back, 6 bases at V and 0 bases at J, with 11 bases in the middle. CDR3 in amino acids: CASSYRVVNTEAFF. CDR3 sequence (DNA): TGTGCCAGCAGTTACAGGGTTGTGAACACTGAAGCTTTCTTT.

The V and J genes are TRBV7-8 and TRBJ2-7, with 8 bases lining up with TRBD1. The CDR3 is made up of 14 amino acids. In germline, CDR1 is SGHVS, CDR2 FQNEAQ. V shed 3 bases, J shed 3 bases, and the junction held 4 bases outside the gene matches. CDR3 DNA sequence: TGTGCCAGCAGCTTTGGCAGGGGGCACTACGAGCAGTACTTC. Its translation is CASSFGRGHYEQYF.

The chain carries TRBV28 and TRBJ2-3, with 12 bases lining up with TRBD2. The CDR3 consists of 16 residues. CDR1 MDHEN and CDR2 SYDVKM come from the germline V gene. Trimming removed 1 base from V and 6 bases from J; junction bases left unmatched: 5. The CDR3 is CASSLYTSGGRDTQYF. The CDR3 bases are TGTGCCAGCAGTTTATATACTAGCGGGGGGCGGGATACGCAGTATTTT.

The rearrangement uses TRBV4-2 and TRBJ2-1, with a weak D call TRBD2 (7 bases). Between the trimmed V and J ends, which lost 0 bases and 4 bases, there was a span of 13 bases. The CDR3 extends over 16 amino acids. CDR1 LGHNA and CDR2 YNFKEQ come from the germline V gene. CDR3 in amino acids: CASSQEFRGAYNEQFF. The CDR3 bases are TGTGCCAGCAGCCAAGAGTTCCGGGGGGCTTACAATGAGCAGTTCTTC.

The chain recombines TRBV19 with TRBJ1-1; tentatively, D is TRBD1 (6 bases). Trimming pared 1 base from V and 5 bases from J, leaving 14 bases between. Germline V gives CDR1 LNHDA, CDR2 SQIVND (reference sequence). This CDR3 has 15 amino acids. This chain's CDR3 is CASSIVPRGGTEAFF. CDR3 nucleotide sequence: TGTGCCAGTAGTATAGTGCCCAGGGGTGGAACTGAAGCTTTCTTT.

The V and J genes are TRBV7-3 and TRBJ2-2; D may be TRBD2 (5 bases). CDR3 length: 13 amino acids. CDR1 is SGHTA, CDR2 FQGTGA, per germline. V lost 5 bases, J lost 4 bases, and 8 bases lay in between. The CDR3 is CASSRGSTGELFF. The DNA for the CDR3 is TGTGCCAGCAGCCGGGGTAGCACCGGGGAGCTGTTTTTT.

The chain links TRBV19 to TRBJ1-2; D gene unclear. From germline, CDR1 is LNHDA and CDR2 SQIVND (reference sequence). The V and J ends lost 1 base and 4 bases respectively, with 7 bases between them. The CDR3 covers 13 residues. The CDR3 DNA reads TGTGCCAGTAGTATAGGGGAGGCCTATGGCTACACCTTC. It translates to CASSIGEAYGYTF.

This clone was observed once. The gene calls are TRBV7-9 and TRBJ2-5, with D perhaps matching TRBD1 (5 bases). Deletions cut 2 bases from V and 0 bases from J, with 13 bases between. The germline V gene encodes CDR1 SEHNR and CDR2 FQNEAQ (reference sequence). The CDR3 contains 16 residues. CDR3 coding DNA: TGTGCCAGCAGCTTAATGTATTCAGGGTACCAAGAGACCCAGTACTTC. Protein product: CASSLMYSGYQETQYF.

The CDR3 region has the DNA TGTGCCAGCTCACCAGGACAGTTCAATCAGCCCCAGCATTTT. Amino acids: CASSPGQFNQPQHF. This sequence joins TRBV18 and TRBJ1-5; D perhaps matches TRBD1 (6 bases). The CDR3 sequence is 14 residues long. V was cut by 2 bases and J by 3 bases, with 8 bases left in between. The germline V gene encodes CDR1 KGHSH and CDR2 LQKENI.

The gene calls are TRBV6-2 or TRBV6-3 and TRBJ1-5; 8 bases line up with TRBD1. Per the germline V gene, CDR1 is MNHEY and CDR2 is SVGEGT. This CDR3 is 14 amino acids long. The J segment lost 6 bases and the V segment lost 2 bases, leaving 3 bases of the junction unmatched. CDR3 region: CASSYPGGLQPQHF. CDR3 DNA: TGTGCCAGCAGTTACCCAGGGGGCCTTCAGCCCCAGCATTTT.

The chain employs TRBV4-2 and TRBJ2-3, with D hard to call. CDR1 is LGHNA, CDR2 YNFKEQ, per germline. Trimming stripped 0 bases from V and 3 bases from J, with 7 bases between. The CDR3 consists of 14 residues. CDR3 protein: CASSQDLWTDTQYF. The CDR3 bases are TGTGCCAGCAGCCAAGATCTGTGGACAGATACGCAGTATTTT.

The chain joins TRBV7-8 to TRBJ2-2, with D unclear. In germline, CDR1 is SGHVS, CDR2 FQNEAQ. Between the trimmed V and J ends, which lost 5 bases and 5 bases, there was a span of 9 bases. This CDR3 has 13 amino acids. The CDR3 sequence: CASSPHGTGELFF. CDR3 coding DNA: TGTGCCAGCAGCCCACACGGGACCGGGGAGCTGTTTTTT.

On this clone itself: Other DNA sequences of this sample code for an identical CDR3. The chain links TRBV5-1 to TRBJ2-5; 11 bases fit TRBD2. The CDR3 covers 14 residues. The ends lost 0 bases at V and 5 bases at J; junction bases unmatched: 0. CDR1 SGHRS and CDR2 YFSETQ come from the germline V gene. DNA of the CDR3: TGCGCCAGCAGCTTGGGGACTAGCGGGGAGACCCAGTACTTC. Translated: CASSLGTSGETQYF. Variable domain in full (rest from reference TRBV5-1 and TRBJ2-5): KAGVTQTPRYLIKTRGQQVTLSCSPISGHRSVSWYQQTPGQGLQFLFEYFSETQRNKGNFPGRFSGRQFSNSRSEMNVSTLELGDSALYLCASSLGTSGETQYFGPGTRLLVL.

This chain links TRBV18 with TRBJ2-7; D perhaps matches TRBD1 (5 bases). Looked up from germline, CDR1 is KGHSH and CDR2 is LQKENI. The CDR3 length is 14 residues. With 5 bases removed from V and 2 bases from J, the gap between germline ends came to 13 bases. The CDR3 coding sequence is TGTGCCAGCTCATTCGACAGTAATACCTACGAGCAGTACTTC. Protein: CASSFDSNTYEQYF.

The CDR3 reads CASSLAGAGGSLHF. The CDR3 DNA reads TGTGCCAGCAGCTTAGCCGGGGCAGGGGGATCCCTCCACTTT. The chain recombines TRBV7-2 with TRBJ1-6; 7 nucleotides match TRBD1. The CDR3 covers 14 residues. J lost 14 bases, V lost 0 bases, and 7 bases had no gene match. Germline CDR1 SGHTA, CDR2 FQGNSA.

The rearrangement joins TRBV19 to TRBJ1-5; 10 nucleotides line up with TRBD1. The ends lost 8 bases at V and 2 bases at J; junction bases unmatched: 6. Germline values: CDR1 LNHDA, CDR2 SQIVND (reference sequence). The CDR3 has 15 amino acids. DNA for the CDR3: TGTGCCAGTGACAGGGGGCAAGGCGGCAATCAGCCCCAGCATTTT. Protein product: CASDRGQGGNQPQHF.

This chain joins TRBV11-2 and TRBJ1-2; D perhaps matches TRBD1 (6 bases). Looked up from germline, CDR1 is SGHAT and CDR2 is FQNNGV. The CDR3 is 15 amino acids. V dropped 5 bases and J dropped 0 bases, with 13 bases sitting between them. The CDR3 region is CASSNSGHPNYGYTF. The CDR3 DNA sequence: TGTGCCAGCAGCAATTCGGGACATCCTAACTATGGCTACACCTTC.

The CDR3 bases are TGTGCCAGCAGCGGGACTAGCGGGGCAGATACGCAGTATTTT. Translated: CASSGTSGADTQYF. V and J are TRBV6-5 and TRBJ2-3; TRBD2 aligns across 13 bases. With V trimmed by 6 bases and J by 4 bases, 1 base remained unmatched. Germline-derived CDR1 and CDR2 are MNHEY and SVGAGI. The CDR3 extends over 14 amino acids.